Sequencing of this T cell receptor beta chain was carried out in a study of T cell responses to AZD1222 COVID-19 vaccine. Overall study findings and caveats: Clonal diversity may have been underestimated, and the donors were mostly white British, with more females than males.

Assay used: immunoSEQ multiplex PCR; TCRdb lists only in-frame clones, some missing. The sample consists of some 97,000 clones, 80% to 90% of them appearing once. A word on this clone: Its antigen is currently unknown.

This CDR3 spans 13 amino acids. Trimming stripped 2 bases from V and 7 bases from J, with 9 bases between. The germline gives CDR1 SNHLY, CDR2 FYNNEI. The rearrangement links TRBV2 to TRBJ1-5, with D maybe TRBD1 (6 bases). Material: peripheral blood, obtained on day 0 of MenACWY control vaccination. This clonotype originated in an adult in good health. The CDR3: CASSEQGRQPQHF. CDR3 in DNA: TGTGCCAGCAGTGAACAGGGGCGACAGCCCCAGCATTTT.